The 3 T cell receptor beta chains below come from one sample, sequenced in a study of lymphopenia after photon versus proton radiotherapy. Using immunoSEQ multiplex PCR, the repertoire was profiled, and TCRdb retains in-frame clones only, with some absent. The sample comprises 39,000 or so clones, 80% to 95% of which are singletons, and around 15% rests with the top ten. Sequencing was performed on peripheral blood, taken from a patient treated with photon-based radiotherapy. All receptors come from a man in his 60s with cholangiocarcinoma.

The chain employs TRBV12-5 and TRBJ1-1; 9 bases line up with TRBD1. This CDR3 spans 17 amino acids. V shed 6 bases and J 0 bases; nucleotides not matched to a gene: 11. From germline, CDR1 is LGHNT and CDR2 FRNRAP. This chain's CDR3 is CASGLGTGRDMNTEAFF. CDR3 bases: TGTGCTAGTGGCCTCGGGACAGGGAGGGACATGAACACTGAAGCTTTCTTT.

The CDR3 is CASSYVAVTEAFF. The CDR3 DNA reads as TGTGCCAGCAGTTACGTGGCAGTCACTGAAGCTTTCTTT. V and J are TRBV6-5 and TRBJ1-1; D is uncertain. V was trimmed by 2 bases and J by 4 bases, leaving 8 bases between them. The CDR3 has 13 residues. Germline CDR1 and CDR2: MNHEY and SVGAGI.

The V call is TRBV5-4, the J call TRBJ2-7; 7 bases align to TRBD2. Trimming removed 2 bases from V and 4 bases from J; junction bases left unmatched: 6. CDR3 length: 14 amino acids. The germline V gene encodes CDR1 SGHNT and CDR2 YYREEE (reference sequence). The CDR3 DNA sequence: TGTGCCAGCAGCTTAGGGCAGGGAGGGTACGAGCAGTACTTC. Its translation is CASSLGQGGYEQYF.